This TCR beta chain is drawn from a study of OX40 agonist ivuxolimab in advanced cancers. In the study overall: The dose-escalation cohort was just under 85% male, with a mean age of around 60 years, ranging about 20 to 79. Broader study findings: At doses 0.1 to 3.0 mg/kg, CD4+ and CD8+ clones expanded. Expanded clones were, on average, more numerous in CD8+ T cells than in CD4+.

Of note for this clone: Its specificity is unknown.

Generated by immunoSEQ multiplex PCR, the TCRdb table keeps only in-frame clones and is missing some. The sample lists roughly 49,000 clones; around 79% were seen once. This CDR3 has 13 amino acids. Looked up from germline, CDR1 is LNHNV and CDR2 is YYDKDF (reference sequence). With 4 bases removed from V and 7 bases from J, the gap between germline ends came to 14 bases. Sequencing used CD4+ or CD8+ T cells sorted from blood, obtained in a trial of the OX40 agonist ivuxolimab. The receptor was isolated from an adult with an advanced solid tumor such as melanoma, head and neck, liver or kidney cancer. The V gene is TRBV15, the J gene TRBJ2-7; D may be TRBD2 (6 bases). CDR3 nucleotides: TGTGCCACCAGCACTGCGGGACCCCAAGAGCAGTACTTC. This translates into CATSTAGPQEQYF.